This T cell receptor (beta chain) was recovered during a study of cytomegalovirus exposure and HLA in healthy donors. Regarding the study as a whole: Earlier analysis yielded a pattern in which most TCR beta V segments were productive about 90% or about 30% of the time. There were reportedly fewer N-insertions in an Asian-associated ancestry cluster than the approximately 670-donor mean, in a later analysis.

The CDR3 is made up of 15 amino acids. Trimming pared 8 bases from V and 4 bases from J, leaving 20 bases between. In germline, CDR1 is MNHNS, CDR2 SASEGT. With 60 Vbeta and 13 Jbeta primers, the PCR was carried out. The repertoire was sequenced with immunoSEQ multiplex PCR; TCRdb's copy has only in-frame clones and lacks some. This table holds fewer than 200,000 clones, 82% found once. A remark on this clone: Its antigen is not identified.

The sequence was collected from a male donor in good health and CMV-seronegative. The genes are TRBV6-1 and TRBJ1-1; tentative D call: TRBD1 (6 bases). The sequenced sample consisted of PBMCs. For the CDR3, the DNA is TGTGCCAGCTATCCCCCTCCCGGCAGGGGCACTGAAGCTTTCTTT. Translating gives CASYPPPGRGTEAFF.